This T cell receptor (beta chain) was observed in a study of read filtering for tumor transcriptome and immune sequencing. Study as a whole: Among patients, some 17 were male and about 15 female, aged about 45 to 85 (mean about 70). Transcriptome libraries were built from DNase-treated RNA.

As to this clonotype: Its antigen is still unknown.

Study-wide results and limits: Roughly 82% of IR-seq clonotypes had a single read, yet these held 3.5% to 4.5% of reads.

Trimming took off 2 bases at V and 0 bases at J, with 1 base between the two ends. Looked up from germline, CDR1 is WSHSY and CDR2 is SAAADI. This CDR3 region has 12 residues. From 350 to 500 ng of RNA, a library with molecular barcoded alpha/delta and beta/gamma adaptors was made. TCRdb analysed the reads with MiXCR anew, one entry per CDR3 protein. The sample gives 35,000 to 40,000 distinct CDR3 sequences, 12% to 15% of which show up once; 27% is in the top ten. Sequenced input: a population of CD138-negative cells sorted from bone marrow. The origin of this receptor is a donor at least 40 years old with multiple myeloma. This chain uses TRBV10-2 with TRBJ1-1; D remains unclear. CDR3 sequence: CASSEVNTEAFF. CDR3 bases: TGCGCCAGCAGTGAGGTGAACACTGAAGCTTTCTTT.